A single sample gave rise to the 9 T cell receptor beta chains below, sequenced in a study of T cell responses to AZD1222 COVID-19 vaccine. TCRdb's table, derived via immunoSEQ multiplex PCR, lists solely in-frame clones and lacks some. The sample holds around 160,000 clones, under 95% seen once. Source: peripheral blood, taken on day 0 of AZD1222 vaccination. The receptors come from an adult in good health.

This chain connects TRBV6-5 to TRBJ1-6, with a tentative D call TRBD1 (6 bases). The CDR3 length is 15 residues. The germline gives CDR1 MNHEY, CDR2 SVGAGI. The ends were cut back, 2 bases at V and 6 bases at J, with 11 bases in the middle. The CDR3 nucleotides read TGTGCCAGCAGTTACCTCGACAGGAGTAATTCACCCCTCCACTTT. Protein sequence: CASSYLDRSNSPLHF.

This clone was found once. The chain has TRBV6-1 and TRBJ1-1; no clear D gene. This CDR3 is built from 13 residues. V lost 3 bases and J 9 bases, leaving 14 bases between the germline ends. CDR1 and CDR2 from the germline V gene are MNHNS and SASEGT. In DNA, the CDR3 is TGTGCCAGCAGTGACCGGGCCAGGACCAAAGCTTTCTTT. Protein product: CASSDRARTKAFF.

The rearrangement joins TRBV24-1 to TRBJ2-1; TRBD2 agrees at 14 bases. The CDR3 runs 16 residues. The germline gives CDR1 KGHDR, CDR2 SFDVKD. V trimming: 3 bases; J trimming: 8 bases; junction bases outside the gene matches: 5. DNA for the CDR3: TGTGCCACCAGTGATCGACTAGCGGGAGGGCCGGATGAGCAGTTCTTC. Translated: CATSDRLAGGPDEQFF.

The rearrangement joins TRBV7-6 to TRBJ1-1, with D perhaps TRBD1 (6 bases). The V and J ends lost 5 bases and 1 base respectively, with 11 bases between them. Germline assignment: CDR1 SGHVS and CDR2 FNYEAQ. This CDR3 has 14 amino acids. This chain's CDR3 is CASSPLDRNTEAFF. The CDR3, as DNA: TGTGCCAGCAGCCCCCTGGACAGGAACACTGAAGCTTTCTTT.

This clone occurred many times. The chain couples TRBV4-2 to TRBJ1-1; 7 bases fit TRBD1. V gave up 5 bases and J gave up 0 bases; unmatched junction bases: 9. Germline CDR1 LGHNA, CDR2 YNFKEQ. The CDR3 extends over 16 amino acids. The CDR3 loop is CASSSRQGGMNTEAFF. CDR3 sequence (DNA): TGTGCCAGCAGCTCTCGACAGGGCGGGATGAACACTGAAGCTTTCTTT.

V gene TRBV9 combines with J gene TRBJ1-6; 11 bases line up with TRBD1. Trimming removed 3 bases from V and 13 bases from J; junction bases left unmatched: 6. CDR1 and CDR2 (germline): SGDLS, YYNGEE. CDR3 size: 14 residues. As DNA, the CDR3 is TGTGCCAGCAGCGCCGGGACAGGGGGGAAGCCCCTCCACTTT. Its protein is CASSAGTGGKPLHF.

CDR3 region: CAWSGRSPYNEQFF. In DNA form, the CDR3 reads TGTGCCTGGAGCGGGCGGTCTCCCTACAATGAGCAGTTCTTC. The rearrangement joins TRBV30 to TRBJ2-1; no firm D call. The germline gives CDR1 GTSNPN, CDR2 SVGIG (reference sequence). V was cut by 3 bases and J by 2 bases, with 11 bases left in between. The CDR3 sequence is 14 residues long.

This clone was recorded only once. V usage is TRBV2 and J usage is TRBJ1-6, with 9 bases fitting TRBD1. The junction had 4 bases not matched to a gene; V was cut back by 6 bases and J by 10 bases. CDR3 length equals 13 residues. CDR1 is SNHLY, CDR2 FYNNEI, per germline. CDR3 region: CASRRDRDSPLHF. The CDR3 DNA reads as TGTGCCAGCAGAAGGGACAGGGACTCACCCCTCCACTTT.

This rearrangement joins TRBV7-9 to TRBJ1-1; D is uncertain. The V gene's germline CDR1 is SEHNR and CDR2 FQNEAQ (reference sequence). The V and J ends lost 2 bases and 0 bases respectively, with 7 bases between them. This CDR3 is 14 amino acids long. CDR3 DNA sequence: TGTGCCAGCAGCTTAAACACGGTGAACACTGAAGCTTTCTTT. Protein product: CASSLNTVNTEAFF. Drawing the rest from reference TRBV7-9 and TRBJ1-1, the complete variable domain is DTGVSQNPRHKITKRGQNVTFRCDPISEHNRLYWYRQTLGQGPEFLTYFQNEAQLEKSRLLSDRFSAERPKGSFSTLEIQRTEQGDSAMYLCASSLNTVNTEAFFGQGTRLTVV.